This TCR beta chain was profiled in a study of blood T cell repertoires in COVID-19. The overall study: Sample material is recorded as cDNA or gDNA derived from T cells, B-cell-depleted T cells, or PBMCs.

Data came from immunoSEQ multiplex PCR; TCRdb stores just in-frame clones and leaves some out. This sample has approximately 97,000 clones, with 85% found just once. The germline V and J ends were trimmed by 0 bases and 2 bases, with 11 bases remaining between them. This CDR3 is 16 amino acids long. The V gene's germline CDR1 is LGHNA and CDR2 YSLEER. The sequencing input was peripheral blood. The origin of this receptor is a man older than 75 with acute or convalescent COVID-19. The chain links TRBV4-3 to TRBJ1-5; tentatively, D is TRBD1 (5 bases). CDR3 nucleotide sequence: TGCGCCAGCAGCCAAGACTGGGGGGTGGGCAATCAGCCCCAGCATTTT. This codes for CASSQDWGVGNQPQHF.